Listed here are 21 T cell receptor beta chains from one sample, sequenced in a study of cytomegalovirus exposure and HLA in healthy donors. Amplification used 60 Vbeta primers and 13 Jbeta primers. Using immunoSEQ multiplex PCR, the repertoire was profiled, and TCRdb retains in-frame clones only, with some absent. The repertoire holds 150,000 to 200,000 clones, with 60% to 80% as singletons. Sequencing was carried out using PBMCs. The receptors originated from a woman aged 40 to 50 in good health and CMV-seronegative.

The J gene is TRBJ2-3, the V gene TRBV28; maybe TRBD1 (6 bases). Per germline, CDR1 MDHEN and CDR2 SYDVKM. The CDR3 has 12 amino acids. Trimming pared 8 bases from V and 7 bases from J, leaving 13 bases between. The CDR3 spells CASSRDTNTQYF. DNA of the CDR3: TGTGCCAGCTCCCGGGACACTAATACGCAGTATTTT.

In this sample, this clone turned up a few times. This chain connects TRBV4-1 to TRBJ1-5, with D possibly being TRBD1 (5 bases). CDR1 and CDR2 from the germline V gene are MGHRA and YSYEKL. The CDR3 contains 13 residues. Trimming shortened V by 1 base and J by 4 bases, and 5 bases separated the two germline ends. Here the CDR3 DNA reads TGCGCCAGCAGCCAAGCAGGGAATCAGCCCCAGCATTTT. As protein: CASSQAGNQPQHF.

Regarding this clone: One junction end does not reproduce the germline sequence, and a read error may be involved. Here the CDR3 DNA reads TGTGCCAGCAGCCAACCTCCGCGTGGCGGGGCAAAAAACAGTCAGTACTTC. It yields the protein CASSQPPRGGAKNSQYF. The chain uses TRBV4-2 and TRBJ2-4; a weak D match, TRBD2 (6 bases). Per the germline V gene, CDR1 is LGHNA and CDR2 is YNFKEQ. The CDR3 runs to 17 residues.

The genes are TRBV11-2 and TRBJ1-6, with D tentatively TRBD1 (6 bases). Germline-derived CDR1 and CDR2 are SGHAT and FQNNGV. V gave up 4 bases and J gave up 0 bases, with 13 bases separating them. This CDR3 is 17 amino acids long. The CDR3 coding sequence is TGTGCCAGCAGCTACCACAGGGCCCTCTCCTATAATTCACCCCTCCACTTT. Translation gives CASSYHRALSYNSPLHF.

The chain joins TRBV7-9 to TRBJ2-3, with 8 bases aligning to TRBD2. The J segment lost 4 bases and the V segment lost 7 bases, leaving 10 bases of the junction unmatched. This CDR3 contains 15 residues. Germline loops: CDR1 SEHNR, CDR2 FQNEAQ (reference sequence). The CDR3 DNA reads TGTGCCAGCACGGATAGCGGGATGATGGCAGATACGCAGTATTTT. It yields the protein CASTDSGMMADTQYF.

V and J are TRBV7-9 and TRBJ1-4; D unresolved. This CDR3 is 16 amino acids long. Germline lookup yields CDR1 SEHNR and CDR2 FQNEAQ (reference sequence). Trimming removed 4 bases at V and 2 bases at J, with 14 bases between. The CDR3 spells CASSSSSGGTNEKLFF. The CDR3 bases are TGTGCCAGCAGCTCATCGTCGGGAGGGACTAATGAAAAACTGTTTTTT. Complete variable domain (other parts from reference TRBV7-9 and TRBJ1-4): DTGVSQNPRHKITKRGQNVTFRCDPISEHNRLYWYRQTLGQGPEFLTYFQNEAQLEKSRLLSDRFSAERPKGSFSTLEIQRTEQGDSAMYLCASSSSSGGTNEKLFFGSGTQLSVL.

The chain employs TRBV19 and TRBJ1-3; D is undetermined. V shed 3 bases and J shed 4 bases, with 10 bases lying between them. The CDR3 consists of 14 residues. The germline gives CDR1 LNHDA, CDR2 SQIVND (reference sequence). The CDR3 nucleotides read TGTGCCAGTAGTATCGAGACAAACGGAAACACCATATATTTT. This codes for CASSIETNGNTIYF. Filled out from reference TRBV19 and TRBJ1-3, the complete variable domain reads DGGITQSPKYLFRKEGQNVTLSCEQNLNHDAMYWYRQDPGQGLRLIYYSQIVNDFQKGDIAEGYSVSREKKESFPLTVTSAQKNPTAFYLCASSIETNGNTIYFGEGSWLTVV.

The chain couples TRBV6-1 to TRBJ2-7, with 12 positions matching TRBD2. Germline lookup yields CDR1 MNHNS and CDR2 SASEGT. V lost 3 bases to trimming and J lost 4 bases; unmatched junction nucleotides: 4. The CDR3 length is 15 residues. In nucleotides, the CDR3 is TGTGCCAGCAGTGACAGGACTAGCGGGATATACGAGCAGTACTTC. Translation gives CASSDRTSGIYEQYF.

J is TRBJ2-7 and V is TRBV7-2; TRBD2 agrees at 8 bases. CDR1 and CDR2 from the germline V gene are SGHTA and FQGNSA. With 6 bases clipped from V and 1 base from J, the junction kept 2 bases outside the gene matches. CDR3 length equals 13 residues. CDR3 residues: CASSAGGSYEQYF. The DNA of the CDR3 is TGTGCCAGCAGTGCGGGGGGATCCTACGAGCAGTACTTC.

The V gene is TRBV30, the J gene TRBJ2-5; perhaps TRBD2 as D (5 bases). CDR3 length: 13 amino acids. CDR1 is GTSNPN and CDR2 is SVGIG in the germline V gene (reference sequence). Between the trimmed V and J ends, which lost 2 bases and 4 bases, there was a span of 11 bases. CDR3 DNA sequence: TGTGCCTGGAGTAACGGGGTTGGAGAGACCCAGTACTTC. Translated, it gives CAWSNGVGETQYF.

CDR3 in amino acids: CASSLGHRDRGTEAFF. In DNA, the CDR3 is TGTGCCAGCAGCTTAGGGCATCGGGACAGGGGCACTGAAGCTTTCTTT. J is TRBJ1-1 and V is TRBV7-8; 10 bases line up with TRBD1. The CDR3 runs to 16 residues. Trimming cost V 1 base and J 4 bases; bases outside gene matches: 6. Germline loops: CDR1 SGHVS, CDR2 FQNEAQ.

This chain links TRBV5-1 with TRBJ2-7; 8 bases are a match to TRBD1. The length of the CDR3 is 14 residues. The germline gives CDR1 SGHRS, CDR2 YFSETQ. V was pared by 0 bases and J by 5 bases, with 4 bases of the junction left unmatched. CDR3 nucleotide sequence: TGCGCCAGCAGCTTGGACAGGGGGAATAACGAGCAGTACTTC. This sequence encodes CASSLDRGNNEQYF.

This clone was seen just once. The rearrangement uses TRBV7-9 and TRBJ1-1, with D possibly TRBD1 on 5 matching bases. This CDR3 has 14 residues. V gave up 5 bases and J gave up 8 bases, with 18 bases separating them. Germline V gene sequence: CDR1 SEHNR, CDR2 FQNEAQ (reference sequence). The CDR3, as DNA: TGTGCCAGCAGCCCCCAGTGGGGCAAGACCGAAGCTTTCTTT. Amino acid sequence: CASSPQWGKTEAFF. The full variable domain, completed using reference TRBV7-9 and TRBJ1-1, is DTGVSQNPRHKITKRGQNVTFRCDPISEHNRLYWYRQTLGQGPEFLTYFQNEAQLEKSRLLSDRFSAERPKGSFSTLEIQRTEQGDSAMYLCASSPQWGKTEAFFGQGTRLTVV.

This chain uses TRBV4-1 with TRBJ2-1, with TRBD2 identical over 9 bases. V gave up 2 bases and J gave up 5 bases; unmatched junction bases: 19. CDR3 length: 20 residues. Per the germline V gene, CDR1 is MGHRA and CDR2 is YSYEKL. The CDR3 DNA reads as TGCGCCAGCAGCCAAATCGGGCTGGCTAGCGGGATTCTTTCCCACAATGAGCAGTTCTTC. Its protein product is CASSQIGLASGILSHNEQFF.

CDR3 nucleotide sequence: TGTGCCAGCAGCTTGGCCTTAGCGGGAGGGATTAAGAATGAGCAGTTCTTC. Amino acids: CASSLALAGGIKNEQFF. The rearrangement joins TRBV5-8 to TRBJ2-1, with TRBD2 matching over 11 bases. The junction had 9 bases not matched to a gene; V was cut back by 0 bases and J by 7 bases. The CDR3 covers 17 residues. Germline V CDR1 and CDR2: SGHTS, YDEGEE.

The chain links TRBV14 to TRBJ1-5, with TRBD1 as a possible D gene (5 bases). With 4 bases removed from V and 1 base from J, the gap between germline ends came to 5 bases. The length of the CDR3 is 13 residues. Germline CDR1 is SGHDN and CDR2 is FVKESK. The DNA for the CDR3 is TGTGCCAGCAGCCGGACAAGCAATCAGCCCCAGCATTTT. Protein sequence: CASSRTSNQPQHF.

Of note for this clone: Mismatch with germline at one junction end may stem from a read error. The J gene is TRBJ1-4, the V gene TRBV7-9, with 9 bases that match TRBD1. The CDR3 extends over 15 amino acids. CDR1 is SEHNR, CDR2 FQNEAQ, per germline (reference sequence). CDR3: CSSSPQGALNEKLFF. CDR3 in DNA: TGTTCCAGCAGCCCACAGGGGGCTCTGAATGAAAAACTGTTTTTT. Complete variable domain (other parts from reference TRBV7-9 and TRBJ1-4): DTGVSQNPRHKITKRGQNVTFRCDPISEHNRLYWYRQTLGQGPEFLTYFQNEAQLEKSRLLSDRFSAERPKGSFSTLEIQRTEQGDSAMYLCSSSPQGALNEKLFFGSGTQLSVL.

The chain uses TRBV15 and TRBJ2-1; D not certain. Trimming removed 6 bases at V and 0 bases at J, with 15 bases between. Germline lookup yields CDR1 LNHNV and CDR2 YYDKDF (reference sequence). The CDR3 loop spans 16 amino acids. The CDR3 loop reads CATRLRPTGSYNEQFF. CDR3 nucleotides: TGTGCCACCAGACTGCGGCCCACGGGCTCCTACAATGAGCAGTTCTTC. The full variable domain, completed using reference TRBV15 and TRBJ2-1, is DAMVIQNPRYQVTQFGKPVTLSCSQTLNHNVMYWYQQKSSQAPKLLFHYYDKDFNNEADTPDNFQSRRPNTSFCFLDIRSPGLGDTAMYLCATRLRPTGSYNEQFFGPGTRLTVL.

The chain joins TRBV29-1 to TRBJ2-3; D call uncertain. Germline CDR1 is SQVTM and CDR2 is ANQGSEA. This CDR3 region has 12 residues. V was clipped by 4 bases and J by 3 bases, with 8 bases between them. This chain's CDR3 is CSVVFPTDTQYF. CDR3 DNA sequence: TGCAGCGTTGTTTTCCCGACAGATACGCAGTATTTT.

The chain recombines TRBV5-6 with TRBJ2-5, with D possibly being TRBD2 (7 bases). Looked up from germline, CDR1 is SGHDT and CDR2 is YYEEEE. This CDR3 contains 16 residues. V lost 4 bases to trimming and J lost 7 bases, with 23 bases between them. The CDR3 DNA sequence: TGTGCCAGCAGCCCCCTAGGGCAGGGAGGGGGGGGGACCCAGTACTTC. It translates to CASSPLGQGGGGTQYF. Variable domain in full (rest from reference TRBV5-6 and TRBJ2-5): DAGVTQSPTHLIKTRGQQVTLRCSPKSGHDTVSWYQQALGQGPQFIFQYYEEEERQRGNFPDRFSGHQFPNYSSELNVNALLLGDSALYLCASSPLGQGGGGTQYFGPGTRLLVL.

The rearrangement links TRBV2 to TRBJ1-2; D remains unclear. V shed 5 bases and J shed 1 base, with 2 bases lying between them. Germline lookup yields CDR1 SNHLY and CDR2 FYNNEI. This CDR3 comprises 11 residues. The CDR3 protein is CASSYNYGYTF. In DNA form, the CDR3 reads TGTGCCAGCAGTTATAACTATGGCTACACCTTC.